This passage covers 29 T cell receptor beta chains from one sample sequenced in a study of cytomegalovirus exposure and HLA in healthy donors (dated 2017 in TCRdb). The library came from the immunoSEQ multiplex PCR assay. For the multiplex PCR, a mixture combining 60 forward primers for TCR Vbeta segments and 13 reverse primers for TCR Jbeta segments was used. The immuneACCESS repertoire file appears here via TCRdb, limited to in-frame rearrangements. These files lack a portion of the clones; in checked studies, under half of the deficit traces to unresolved V genes, and the cause of the others is not known. The sample table contains some 110,000 clones; only one count was recorded for less than 80% of them. Roughly 9.8% of the sample comes from the top ten. Sequencing was carried out using PBMCs. These receptors were taken from a woman aged 35 to 49 in good health and CMV-seropositive.

This chain uses TRBV11-3 with TRBJ2-1; D is ambiguous. The CDR3 is made up of 15 amino acids. Germline lookup yields CDR1 SGHNT and CDR2 YENEEA. V gave up 0 bases and J gave up 2 bases, with 8 bases separating them. The CDR3 DNA is TGTGCCAGCAGCTTAGACGGGTGGACCTACAATGAGCAGTTCTTC. Translated, it gives CASSLDGWTYNEQFF.

The chain has TRBV7-3 and TRBJ2-3; maybe TRBD2 (6 bases). CDR3 length equals 14 residues. Trimming left V 5 bases short and J 4 bases short, with 13 bases between. CDR1 SGHTA and CDR2 FQGTGA come from the germline V gene. The CDR3 region has the DNA TGTGCCAGCAGCGAAGGGGTAGCGGCAGATACGCAGTATTTT. It codes for CASSEGVAADTQYF.

The chain links TRBV4-1 to TRBJ2-3; 8 bases are shared with TRBD2. The V and J ends lost 1 base and 2 bases, in that order; junction bases with no gene match: 8. Per the germline V gene, CDR1 is MGHRA and CDR2 is YSYEKL. The CDR3 spans 17 residues. Here the CDR3 reads CASSQVGGLGITDTQYF. The CDR3, as DNA: TGCGCCAGCAGCCAAGTGGGGGGACTAGGGATCACAGATACGCAGTATTTT.

The J gene is TRBJ1-2, the V gene TRBV4-1, with unresolved D. CDR3 size: 15 residues. CDR1 MGHRA and CDR2 YSYEKL come from the germline V gene. Between the trimmed V and J ends, which lost 0 bases and 4 bases, there was a span of 12 bases. The CDR3 DNA reads as TGCGCCAGCAGCCAAGAACGGAACAGCTTCTATGGCTACACCTTC. Translation: CASSQERNSFYGYTF.

This chain links TRBV7-2 with TRBJ1-5, with 8 nucleotides matching TRBD1. The length of the CDR3 is 15 residues. CDR1 and CDR2 from the germline V gene are SGHTA and FQGNSA. The junction had 6 bases not matched to a gene; V was cut back by 2 bases and J by 6 bases. The chain's CDR3 is CASSLRGQGPQPQHF. The CDR3 region has the DNA TGTGCCAGCAGCTTACGAGGACAGGGACCTCAGCCCCAGCATTTT.

V gene TRBV5-3 combines with J gene TRBJ2-1, with 12 bases matching TRBD1. TRBV5-3 is classed as an ORF, of uncertain function. The CDR3 covers 15 residues. V lost 5 bases and J lost 6; bases outside the gene matches: 6. Here the CDR3 reads CARSRDRGLGNEQFF. The CDR3 DNA sequence: TGTGCCAGAAGTCGGGACAGGGGGCTAGGCAATGAGCAGTTCTTC.

The rearrangement uses TRBV7-9 and TRBJ2-5; D remains unclear. The DNA end is more similar to TRBJ2-7, so the J call may be wrong. Germline loops: CDR1 SEHNR, CDR2 FQNEAQ (reference sequence). The CDR3 is 13 amino acids. The CDR3 protein is CASSLTRNYEQYF. CDR3 nucleotide sequence: TGTGCCAGCAGCCTGACTCGTAACTACGAGCAGTACTTC.

This chain joins TRBV2 and TRBJ2-7; TRBD2 agrees at 8 bases. The germline V gene has CDR1 SNHLY and CDR2 FYNNEI. With V trimmed by 10 bases and J by 3 bases, 11 bases remained unmatched. This CDR3 is built from 14 residues. The CDR3 spells CATGLEREIYEQYF. CDR3 nucleotides: TGTGCCACCGGTCTGGAGCGGGAGATCTACGAGCAGTACTTC.

J is TRBJ2-3 and V is TRBV25-1; 7 nucleotides match TRBD1. Per germline, CDR1 MGHDK and CDR2 SYGVNS. With V trimmed by 5 bases and J by 3 bases, 8 bases remained unmatched. CDR3 length equals 15 residues. The CDR3 bases are TGTGCCAGCAGTTCAGACAGGGTTTTGACAGATACGCAGTATTTT. The encoded protein is CASSSDRVLTDTQYF.

The chain joins TRBV19 to TRBJ1-1, with D unclear. With 5 bases removed from V and 0 bases from J, the gap between germline ends came to 10 bases. CDR1 LNHDA and CDR2 SQIVND come from the germline V gene (reference sequence). The CDR3 runs 14 residues. CDR3 protein: CASSEVWMNTEAFF. The CDR3 DNA reads as TGTGCCAGTAGTGAGGTATGGATGAACACTGAAGCTTTCTTT. Full variable domain (remainder filled in from reference TRBV19 and TRBJ1-1): DGGITQSPKYLFRKEGQNVTLSCEQNLNHDAMYWYRQDPGQGLRLIYYSQIVNDFQKGDIAEGYSVSREKKESFPLTVTSAQKNPTAFYLCASSEVWMNTEAFFGQGTRLTVV.

This chain joins TRBV28 and TRBJ2-7; D perhaps matches TRBD2 (5 bases). Germline V lookup: CDR1 MDHEN, CDR2 SYDVKM. The CDR3 consists of 15 residues. Between the trimmed V and J ends, which lost 3 bases and 2 bases, there was a span of 14 bases. The CDR3 nucleotides are TGTGCCAGCAGTTTGGCGGTTTTCGGGGCCTACGAGCAGTACTTC. Protein product: CASSLAVFGAYEQYF.

The chain employs TRBV6-5 and TRBJ2-7; 8 bases map to TRBD1. This CDR3 region has 14 residues. Germline V gene lookup returns CDR1 MNHEY and CDR2 SVGAGI. Trimming cost V 8 bases and J 5 bases; bases outside gene matches: 11. The CDR3, as DNA: TGTGCCAGCGGGGATCGGGACAGGATCGACGAGCAGTACTTC. It encodes CASGDRDRIDEQYF.

There are a few counts of this clone. V is TRBV7-9 and J is TRBJ1-2; tentatively, D is TRBD1 (5 bases). Trimming took 5 bases from V and 0 from J, leaving 10 bases between them. Germline V gene lookup returns CDR1 SEHNR and CDR2 FQNEAQ (reference sequence). This CDR3 contains 14 residues. The DNA of the CDR3 is TGTGCCAGCAGCCCCAGGGAAACTAACTATGGCTACACCTTC. Its protein product is CASSPRETNYGYTF.

This chain connects TRBV27 to TRBJ1-5, with D possibly matching TRBD1 (6 bases). With 7 bases removed from V and 0 bases from J, the gap between germline ends came to 16 bases. CDR3 size: 16 residues. CDR1 MNHEY and CDR2 SMNVEV come from the germline V gene (reference sequence). The CDR3 sequence is CASKLTGLFSNQPQHF. CDR3 in DNA: TGTGCCAGCAAACTGACAGGACTGTTTAGCAATCAGCCCCAGCATTTT.

CDR3 bases: TGTGCCAGTGGAAGGAGCAGGGGAGCCGATACGCAGTATTTT. It encodes CASGRSRGADTQYF. The chain is built from TRBV6-6 and TRBJ2-3; perhaps TRBD1 as D (6 bases). V dropped 9 bases and J dropped 6 bases, with 19 bases sitting between them. The CDR3 is 14 residues long. The germline V gene encodes CDR1 MNHNY and CDR2 SVGAGI (reference sequence).

The DNA of the CDR3 is TGTGCCAGCAGTTTAAGTTCCCGAATTCGCGTCAGGGACAATGAGCAGTTCTTC. Amino acid sequence: CASSLSSRIRVRDNEQFF. The genes are TRBV27 and TRBJ2-1; a possible D gene is TRBD1 (5 bases). Trimming removed 2 bases from V and 5 bases from J, with 22 bases in between. Germline loops: CDR1 MNHEY, CDR2 SMNVEV (reference sequence). The CDR3 is 18 amino acids.

The chain couples TRBV27 to TRBJ2-3; D may be TRBD2 (6 bases). CDR1 and CDR2 (germline): MNHEY, SMNVEV (reference sequence). This CDR3 contains 11 residues. V was shortened by 2 bases and J by 10 bases, with 7 bases between the two germline ends. CDR3 coding DNA: TGTGCCAGCAGTTTAGGGGGGTCGCAGTATTTT. Translation gives CASSLGGSQYF.

The chain joins TRBV19 to TRBJ2-5, with a tentative D call TRBD2 (6 bases). Per the germline V gene, CDR1 is LNHDA and CDR2 is SQIVND (reference sequence). The CDR3 runs to 15 residues. The germline V and J ends were trimmed by 3 bases and 1 base, with 12 bases remaining between them. CDR3 residues: CASSMGTFAQETQYF. CDR3 DNA sequence: TGTGCCAGTAGTATGGGGACTTTCGCCCAAGAGACCCAGTACTTC.

The chain is built from TRBV5-1 and TRBJ1-4, with D possibly matching TRBD1 (6 bases). There are 12 residues in the CDR3. Per germline, CDR1 SGHRS and CDR2 YFSETQ. V was cut by 4 bases and J by 13 bases, with 14 bases left in between. The CDR3 region is CASSPQGSGLFF. CDR3 nucleotide sequence: TGCGCCAGCAGCCCCCAGGGGAGCGGACTGTTTTTT.

The chain uses TRBV30 and TRBJ1-2; 8 nucleotides agree with TRBD1. With V trimmed by 7 bases and J by 3 bases, 7 bases remained unmatched. There are 13 residues in the CDR3. From germline, CDR1 is GTSNPN and CDR2 SVGIG (reference sequence). CDR3 amino acids: CALLPGQDYGYTF. The CDR3 DNA is TGTGCCTTACTACCGGGACAGGACTATGGCTACACCTTC.

This clone was detected a few times. The V and J genes are TRBV11-2 and TRBJ1-4; D is unclear. The germline V gene encodes CDR1 SGHAT and CDR2 FQNNGV. V was trimmed by 5 bases and J by 3 bases, leaving 10 bases between them. This CDR3 spans 14 amino acids. CDR3 in DNA: TGTGCCAGCAGCCCTGGAGGACCTAATGAAAAACTGTTTTTT. Translated: CASSPGGPNEKLFF.

This chain joins TRBV5-6 and TRBJ2-5, with a weak D call TRBD1 (6 bases). V gave up 2 bases and J gave up 1 base, with 15 bases separating them. This CDR3 has 16 amino acids. The germline gives CDR1 SGHDT, CDR2 YYEEEE. The CDR3 region has the DNA TGTGCCAGCAGCTTAGCAGGGGATACAACCCAAGAGACCCAGTACTTC. This codes for CASSLAGDTTQETQYF.

This clone appeared once. The chain uses TRBV7-6 and TRBJ1-1; a possible D gene is TRBD1 (5 bases). In germline, CDR1 is SGHVS, CDR2 FNYEAQ. Deletions cut 2 bases from V and 11 bases from J, with 18 bases between. The CDR3 covers 14 residues. For the CDR3, the DNA is TGTGCCAGCAGCTTATTGTCCGCTCAACGGGGGGCTTTCTTT. Translating it yields CASSLLSAQRGAFF. The whole variable domain, remainder taken from reference TRBV7-6 and TRBJ1-1, is GAGVSQSPRYKVTKRGQDVALRCDPISGHVSLYWYRQALGQGPEFLTYFNYEAQQDKSGLPNDRFSAERPEGSISTLTIQRTEQRDSAMYRCASSLLSAQRGAFFGQGTRLTVV.

The chain uses TRBV23-1 and TRBJ1-4; 8 bases agree with TRBD1. TRBV23-1 falls under the ORF class, with uncertain function. The V and J ends lost 3 bases and 8 bases, in that order; junction bases with no gene match: 5. The length of the CDR3 is 14 residues. The CDR3 DNA reads TGCGCCAGCAGTCAGGTGACAGGGGTCGAAAAACTGTTTTTT. Residues: CASSQVTGVEKLFF.

This rearrangement joins TRBV7-3 to TRBJ2-3; a possible D gene is TRBD1 (6 bases). The V end was cut by 3 bases, the J end by 5 bases, with 15 bases between. The V gene's germline CDR1 is SGHTA and CDR2 FQGTGA. The CDR3 runs to 15 residues. This CDR3 is CASSLGAVGIDTQYF. CDR3 DNA sequence: TGTGCCAGCAGCTTGGGGGCGGTAGGAATAGATACGCAGTATTTT. Full variable domain (missing parts from reference TRBV7-3 and TRBJ2-3): GAGVSQTPSNKVTEKGKYVELRCDPISGHTALYWYRQSLGQGPEFLIYFQGTGAADDSGLPNDRFFAVRPEGSVSTLKIQRTERGDSAVYLCASSLGAVGIDTQYFGPGTRLTVL.

The V call is TRBV25-1, the J call TRBJ1-2, with a weak D call TRBD1 (6 bases). The V and J ends lost 6 bases and 11 bases respectively, with 10 bases between them. This CDR3 spans 10 amino acids. Germline V gene lookup returns CDR1 MGHDK and CDR2 SYGVNS. CDR3 bases: TGTGCCAGCAGCGCCCAGGGGTACACCTTC. Its protein is CASSAQGYTF.

V is TRBV5-1 and J is TRBJ2-3; D not resolved. The CDR3 totals 12 residues. V shed 2 bases and J shed 3 bases, with 4 bases lying between them. Germline CDR1 and CDR2: SGHRS and YFSETQ. This CDR3 is CASSLTTDTQYF. The CDR3 nucleotides are TGCGCCAGCAGCTTAACTACAGATACGCAGTATTTT. Full variable domain (rest looked up from reference TRBV5-1 and TRBJ2-3): KAGVTQTPRYLIKTRGQQVTLSCSPISGHRSVSWYQQTPGQGLQFLFEYFSETQRNKGNFPGRFSGRQFSNSRSEMNVSTLELGDSALYLCASSLTTDTQYFGPGTRLTVL.

The rearrangement links TRBV7-6 to TRBJ2-7; 11 bases agree with TRBD2. CDR1 and CDR2 from the germline V gene are SGHVS and FNYEAQ. This CDR3 has 14 amino acids. J gave up 4 bases and V 5 bases, and 4 bases lay outside the gene matches. CDR3 in DNA: TGTGCCAGCAGCGAAATAGCGGGAGGGTACGAGCAGTACTTC. Translation: CASSEIAGGYEQYF.

V is TRBV27 and J is TRBJ2-7, with 13 bases fitting TRBD2. Germline V lookup: CDR1 MNHEY, CDR2 SMNVEV (reference sequence). Unmatched junction bases numbered 9, after V lost 6 bases and J lost 4 bases. This CDR3 comprises 16 residues. CDR3: CASSTGLAGPPYEQYF. For the CDR3, the DNA is TGTGCCAGCAGCACGGGACTAGCGGGGCCTCCATACGAGCAGTACTTC.